The 18 T cell receptor beta chains reported below all come from one sample, sequenced in a study of somatic mutations in cytotoxic T cells in rheumatoid arthritis. Clones were read by immunoSEQ multiplex PCR, and TCRdb kept only the in-frame ones, dropping some. The sample has around 16,000 clones, approximately 75% seen once. The sample consisted of CD8+ T cells sorted from blood. These receptors all stem from an adult with rheumatoid arthritis.

This chain joins TRBV10-3 and TRBJ2-7; D may match TRBD1 or TRBD2 (5 bases each). Germline CDR1 ENHRY, CDR2 SYGVKD. There are 14 residues in the CDR3. V lost 6 bases and J 0 bases, leaving 12 bases between the germline ends. CDR3 residues: CAISPGSGSYEQYF. The CDR3 DNA sequence: TGTGCCATCAGCCCAGGGAGTGGCTCCTACGAGCAGTACTTC.

V and J are TRBV28 and TRBJ1-1, with D possibly being TRBD1 (5 bases). Germline V gene sequence: CDR1 MDHEN, CDR2 SYDVKM. Trimming took 1 base from V and 0 from J, leaving 9 bases between them. The CDR3 loop spans 15 amino acids. The CDR3 region is CASSLYKGLNTEAFF. CDR3 DNA: TGTGCCAGCAGTTTATATAAGGGGCTGAACACTGAAGCTTTCTTT.

In this sample, this clone turned up once. V usage is TRBV27 and J usage is TRBJ1-2; D might be TRBD1 (5 bases). Trimming pared 3 bases from V and 8 bases from J, leaving 16 bases between. Looked up from germline, CDR1 is MNHEY and CDR2 is SMNVEV (reference sequence). The CDR3 has 14 amino acids. The CDR3 protein is CASSLLATAGGYTF. In DNA form, the CDR3 reads TGTGCCAGCAGTTTGCTCGCGACAGCCGGCGGCTACACCTTC.

The chain couples TRBV25-1 to TRBJ2-1; 10 positions match TRBD2. The germline CDR1 and CDR2 sequences are MGHDK and SYGVNS. The ends lost 11 bases at V and 3 bases at J; junction bases unmatched: 10. The CDR3 extends over 15 amino acids. The CDR3 here is CAVTGSGRYYNEQFF. Here the CDR3 DNA reads TGTGCCGTAACGGGTAGCGGGAGGTACTACAATGAGCAGTTCTTC.

The chain recombines TRBV5-5 with TRBJ2-7; 7 nucleotides align to TRBD2. The germline V gene has CDR1 SGHKS and CDR2 YYEKEE (reference sequence). The CDR3 has 14 amino acids. V lost 2 bases to trimming and J lost 0 bases; unmatched junction nucleotides: 2. In DNA form, the CDR3 reads TGTGCCAGCAGCTTAGCGGGACTCTCCTACGAGCAGTACTTC. Its protein product is CASSLAGLSYEQYF.

The V gene is TRBV4-3, the J gene TRBJ2-1; no definite D call. Germline V gene data show CDR1 as LGHNA and CDR2 as YSLEER. The CDR3 is 14 amino acids. V was shortened by 0 bases and J by 9 bases, with 12 bases between the two germline ends. The CDR3: CASSQEIEFVEQFF. DNA for the CDR3: TGCGCCAGCAGCCAAGAGATTGAATTCGTTGAGCAGTTCTTC.

This chain links TRBV6-4 with TRBJ2-7; D remains ambiguous. This CDR3 region has 11 residues. Trimming took 5 bases from V and 7 from J, leaving 9 bases between them. The V gene's germline CDR1 is MRHNA and CDR2 SNTAGT. CDR3 region: CASSISWEQYF. As DNA, the CDR3 is TGTGCCAGCAGTATCAGTTGGGAGCAGTACTTC.

This clone was picked up a small number of times. The chain uses TRBV4-1 and TRBJ1-3; no definite D call. This CDR3 is 13 amino acids long. CDR1 and CDR2 from the germline V gene are MGHRA and YSYEKL. V gave up 5 bases and J gave up 7 bases, with 12 bases separating them. CDR3 DNA sequence: TGCGCCAGCAGCTATCCCGGCGCGAACACCATATATTTT. The encoded protein is CASSYPGANTIYF.

This clone was seen only once. The genes are TRBV6-5 and TRBJ2-1; D ambiguous. This CDR3 spans 13 amino acids. The germline CDR1 and CDR2 sequences are MNHEY and SVGAGI. The V gene lost 2 bases and the J gene lost 5 bases, with 7 bases spanning the gap. The CDR3 protein is CASSYGLNNEQFF. CDR3 coding DNA: TGTGCCAGCAGTTACGGGCTCAACAATGAGCAGTTCTTC.

V gene TRBV28 combines with J gene TRBJ2-3; D is uncertain. The CDR3 is 16 residues long. The germline V and J ends were trimmed by 2 bases and 0 bases, with 12 bases remaining between them. In germline, CDR1 is MDHEN, CDR2 SYDVKM. This CDR3 is CASSLGQSPSTDTQYF. In DNA, the CDR3 is TGTGCCAGCAGTTTAGGCCAGTCCCCTAGCACAGATACGCAGTATTTT.

V usage is TRBV23-1 and J usage is TRBJ1-1; 8 bases are shared with TRBD1. TRBV23-1 qualifies as an ORF whose function is uncertain. V lost 4 bases to trimming and J lost 0 bases; unmatched junction nucleotides: 7. CDR3 length: 16 residues. The CDR3 reads CASSPGTGSMNTEAFF. CDR3 nucleotides: TGCGCCAGCAGTCCCGGGACAGGAAGCATGAACACTGAAGCTTTCTTT.

The V gene is TRBV7-8, the J gene TRBJ2-1; TRBD2 matches at 9 bases. Germline CDR1 reads SGHVS; CDR2 reads FQNEAQ. The trim removed 1 base at V and 5 bases at J, leaving 3 bases unmatched. The CDR3 consists of 15 residues. CDR3 nucleotides: TGTGCCAGCAGCTTAGTGCCTAGCGGGAACAATGAGCAGTTCTTC. Its translation is CASSLVPSGNNEQFF.

The chain joins TRBV5-1 to TRBJ2-7; no firm D call. Between the trimmed V and J ends, which lost 4 bases and 1 base, there was a span of 15 bases. Germline lookup yields CDR1 SGHRS and CDR2 YFSETQ. The CDR3 totals 15 residues. CDR3: CASSDPNTSSYEQYF. The CDR3 DNA sequence: TGCGCCAGCAGCGACCCTAACACGAGTTCCTACGAGCAGTACTTC.

The chain carries TRBV27 and TRBJ2-1; 11 positions match TRBD2. J was trimmed by 3 bases and V by 6 bases; bases with no gene match: 4. The CDR3 contains 15 residues. In germline, CDR1 is MNHEY, CDR2 SMNVEV (reference sequence). The CDR3 region is CASSPGTSGYNEQFF. CDR3 bases: TGTGCCAGCAGCCCAGGGACTAGCGGCTACAATGAGCAGTTCTTC.

This chain connects TRBV2 to TRBJ1-3, with 8 bases lining up with TRBD1. V lost 3 bases, J lost 0 bases, and 13 bases stayed unmatched. Germline CDR1 and CDR2: SNHLY and FYNNEI. The CDR3 totals 19 residues. This chain's CDR3 is CASSEGGEGQGDSGNTIYF. The CDR3 nucleotides read TGTGCCAGCAGTGAGGGGGGAGAAGGACAGGGCGACTCTGGAAACACCATATATTTT. The whole variable domain, remainder taken from reference TRBV2 and TRBJ1-3, is EPEVTQTPSHQVTQMGQEVILRCVPISNHLYFYWYRQILGQKVEFLVSFYNNEISEKSEIFDDQFSVERPDGSNFTLKIRSTKLEDSAMYFCASSEGGEGQGDSGNTIYFGEGSWLTVV.

The chain carries TRBV7-9 and TRBJ1-1; no reliable D call. The CDR3 length is 12 residues. In germline, CDR1 is SEHNR, CDR2 FQNEAQ (reference sequence). V shed 11 bases and J shed 4 bases, with 14 bases lying between them. The CDR3 sequence: CAGNGPGTEAFF. The CDR3 nucleotides are TGTGCCGGGAATGGGCCGGGCACTGAAGCTTTCTTT.

The chain links TRBV7-2 to TRBJ2-1; 7 nucleotides align to TRBD1. The CDR3 length is 13 residues. V trimming: 4 bases; J trimming: 7 bases; junction bases outside the gene matches: 4. Looked up from germline, CDR1 is SGHTA and CDR2 is FQGNSA. The CDR3 nucleotides read TGTGCCAGCAGCTGGGAGACAGGGAATGAGCAGTTCTTC. Translating it yields CASSWETGNEQFF.

J is TRBJ1-1 and V is TRBV7-9; no clear D. Per the germline V gene, CDR1 is SEHNR and CDR2 is FQNEAQ (reference sequence). The germline V and J ends were trimmed by 1 base and 7 bases, with 10 bases remaining between them. CDR3 length: 13 amino acids. The CDR3: CASSLGRWVEAFF. For the CDR3, the DNA is TGTGCCAGCAGCTTAGGACGGTGGGTTGAAGCTTTCTTT.